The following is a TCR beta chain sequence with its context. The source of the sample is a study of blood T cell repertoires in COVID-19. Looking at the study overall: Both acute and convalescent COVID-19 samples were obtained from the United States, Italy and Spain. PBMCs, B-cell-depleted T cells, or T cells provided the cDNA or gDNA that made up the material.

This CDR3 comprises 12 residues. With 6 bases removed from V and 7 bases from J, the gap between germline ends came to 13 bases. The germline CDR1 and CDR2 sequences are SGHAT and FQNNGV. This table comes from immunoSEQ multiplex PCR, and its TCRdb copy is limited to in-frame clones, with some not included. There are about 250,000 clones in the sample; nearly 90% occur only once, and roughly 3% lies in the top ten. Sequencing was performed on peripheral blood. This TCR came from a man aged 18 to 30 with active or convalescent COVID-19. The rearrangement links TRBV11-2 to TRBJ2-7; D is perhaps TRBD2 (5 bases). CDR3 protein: CASRGVEGEQYF. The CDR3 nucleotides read TGTGCCAGCAGGGGAGTAGAGGGTGAGCAGTACTTC.